This T cell receptor (beta chain) was identified during a study of T-cell reconstitution after alpha-beta-depleted transplantation in children. TCRbeta library construction was performed incorporating unique molecular identifiers. TCRdb reprocessed the PCR reads via MiXCR and lists one record per CDR3 protein. The top ten clones hold about 2.6% of a sample with more than 200,000 distinct CDR3 sequences, more than 20% of them seen once. The clonotype originates from a girl aged 2-15 years with Fanconi anemia, due to receive a stem cell transplant. The material was PBMCs, obtained before TCRalphabeta/CD19-depleted stem cell transplant.

Written as DNA, the CDR3 is TGCAGTGCTAGAGGGGCTAGCGCCGAGCAGTTCTTC. Its protein is CSARGASAEQFF. The chain recombines TRBV20-1 with TRBJ2-1; tentative D call: TRBD2 (6 bases). Deletions cut 1 base from V and 10 bases from J, with 11 bases between. Germline-derived CDR1 and CDR2 are DFQATT and SNEGSKA (reference sequence). The CDR3 spans 12 residues.